This paragraph covers one T cell receptor (beta chain) sequence. As yet, its antigen is unknown. From germline, CDR1 is SQVTM and CDR2 ANQGSEA. The CDR3 spans 16 residues. Trimming left V 2 bases short and J 4 bases short, with 18 bases between. These data originate in a study of cytomegalovirus exposure and HLA in healthy donors. In the study overall: Early release data held approximately 81 million unique TCRs from HLA-typed donors.

In the PCR, 60 Vbeta and 13 Jbeta primers were used. The repertoire was sequenced with immunoSEQ multiplex PCR; TCRdb's copy has only in-frame clones and lacks some. The sample contains roughly 200,000 clones, around 73% of which appear only once. Study findings and constraints: In a later analysis, at a false discovery rate of 0.05, fewer than 20,000 TCR beta sequences were associated with HLA alleles.

The sequence came from a woman in her 30s in good health and CMV-seropositive. Sequencing was carried out using PBMCs. J is TRBJ2-1 and V is TRBV29-1, with D perhaps TRBD1 (6 bases). CDR3 nucleotide sequence: TGCAGCGTTGAACCTTTTCGGACAGACCTATACAATGAGCAGTTCTTC. Its protein product is CSVEPFRTDLYNEQFF.